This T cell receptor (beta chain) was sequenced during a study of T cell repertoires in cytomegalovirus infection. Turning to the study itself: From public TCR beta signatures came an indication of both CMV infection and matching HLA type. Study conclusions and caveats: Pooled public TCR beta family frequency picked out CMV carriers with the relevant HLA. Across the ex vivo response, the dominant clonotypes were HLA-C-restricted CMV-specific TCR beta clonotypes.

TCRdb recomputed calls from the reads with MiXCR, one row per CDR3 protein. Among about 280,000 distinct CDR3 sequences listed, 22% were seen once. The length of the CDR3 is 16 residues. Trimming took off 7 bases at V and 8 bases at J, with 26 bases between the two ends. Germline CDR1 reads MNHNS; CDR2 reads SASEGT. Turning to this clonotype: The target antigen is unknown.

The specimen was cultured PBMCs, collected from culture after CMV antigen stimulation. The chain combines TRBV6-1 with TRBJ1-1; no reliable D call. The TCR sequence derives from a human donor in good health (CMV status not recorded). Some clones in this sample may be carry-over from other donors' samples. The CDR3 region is CASTVTVLHVRGEAFF. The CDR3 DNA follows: TGTGCCAGCACCGTTACGGTCCTCCATGTACGTGGAGAAGCTTTCTTT.